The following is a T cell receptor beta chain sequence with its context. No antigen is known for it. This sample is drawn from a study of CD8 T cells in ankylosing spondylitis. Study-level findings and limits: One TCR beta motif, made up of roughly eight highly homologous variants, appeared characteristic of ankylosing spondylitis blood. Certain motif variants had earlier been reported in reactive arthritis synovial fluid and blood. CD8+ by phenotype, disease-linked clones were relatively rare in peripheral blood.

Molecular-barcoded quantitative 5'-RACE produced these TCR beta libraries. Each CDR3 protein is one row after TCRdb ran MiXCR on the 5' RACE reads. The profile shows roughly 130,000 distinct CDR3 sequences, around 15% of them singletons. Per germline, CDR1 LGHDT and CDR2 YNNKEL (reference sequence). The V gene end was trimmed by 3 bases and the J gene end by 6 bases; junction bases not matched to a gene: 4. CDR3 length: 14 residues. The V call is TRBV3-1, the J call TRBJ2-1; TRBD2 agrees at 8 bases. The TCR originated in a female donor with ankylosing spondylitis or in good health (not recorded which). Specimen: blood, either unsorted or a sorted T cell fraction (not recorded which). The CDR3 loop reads CASSHAGTSNEQFF. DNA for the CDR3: TGTGCCAGCAGCCATGCCGGGACTAGCAATGAGCAGTTCTTC.